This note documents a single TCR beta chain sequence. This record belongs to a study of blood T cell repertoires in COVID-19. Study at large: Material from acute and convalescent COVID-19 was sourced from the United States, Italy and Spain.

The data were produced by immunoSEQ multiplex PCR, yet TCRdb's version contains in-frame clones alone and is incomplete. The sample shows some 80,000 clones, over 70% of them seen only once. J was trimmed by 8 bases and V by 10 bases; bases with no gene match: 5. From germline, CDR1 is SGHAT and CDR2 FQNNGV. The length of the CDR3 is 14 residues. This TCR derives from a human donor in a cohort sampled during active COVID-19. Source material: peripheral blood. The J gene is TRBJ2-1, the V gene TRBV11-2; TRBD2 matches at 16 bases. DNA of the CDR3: TGTGCCATGAGGGGACTAGCGGGGGGGCATGAGCAGTTCTTC. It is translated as CAMRGLAGGHEQFF.